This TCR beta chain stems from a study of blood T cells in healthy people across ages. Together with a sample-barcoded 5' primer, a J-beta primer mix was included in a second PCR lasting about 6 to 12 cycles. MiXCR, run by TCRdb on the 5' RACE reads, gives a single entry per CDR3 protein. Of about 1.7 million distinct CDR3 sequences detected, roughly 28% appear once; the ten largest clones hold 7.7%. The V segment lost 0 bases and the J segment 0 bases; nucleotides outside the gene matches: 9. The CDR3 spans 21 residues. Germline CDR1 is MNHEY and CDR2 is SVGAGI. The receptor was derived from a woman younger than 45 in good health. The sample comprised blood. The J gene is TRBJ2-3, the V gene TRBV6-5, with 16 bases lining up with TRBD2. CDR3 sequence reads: CASSYSGTSGGARISTDTQYF. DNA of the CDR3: TGTGCCAGCAGTTACTCTGGGACTAGCGGGGGGGCCCGTATTAGCACAGATACGCAGTATTTT.